The clone carrying this T cell receptor beta chain occurred once. This record comes from a study of blood T cell repertoires in COVID-19. Participants spanned ages about 18 to 90 years and resided in 20 to 30 US areas. Researchers sorted participants into cohorts using their self-reported clinical history. Cohort 3 donors were reported recovered after two negative PCRs, clearance, or symptom resolution. Some clones are missing from TCRdb's copy, which holds only in-frame ones; the method was immunoSEQ multiplex PCR. The table has 140,000 to 150,000 clones, 85% to 90% seen once; the top ten hold 11%. The V and J ends lost 11 bases and 7 bases respectively, with 15 bases between them. The V gene's germline CDR1 is SGHVS and CDR2 FQNEAQ. The CDR3 spans 12 residues.

This TCR was sampled from a man in his sixties who had recovered from COVID-19. The rearrangement uses TRBV7-8 and TRBJ2-1; D might be TRBD2 (7 bases). The sample comprised PBMCs or T cells enriched from blood (not recorded which). The CDR3 region has the DNA TGTGCCGGAGGGGGGGGCTTAAATGAGCAGTTCTTC. It codes for CAGGGGLNEQFF.